The 26 T cell receptor beta chains in this list originate from one sample, sequenced in a study of CD8 T cells in ankylosing spondylitis. From the 5' RACE reads, TCRdb called clonotypes with MiXCR, one entry per CDR3 protein. The table includes 200,000 to 250,000 distinct CDR3 sequences, 9.5% to 12% detected once. The sample comprised blood, either unsorted or a sorted T cell fraction (not recorded which). The source of these receptors is a male donor with ankylosing spondylitis or in good health (not recorded which).

The chain has TRBV9 and TRBJ2-3, with TRBD1 matching 7 bases. The CDR3 covers 16 residues. Losses at the gene ends were 0 bases for V and 0 bases for J; bases not matched to a gene: 4. Germline V gene lookup returns CDR1 SGDLS and CDR2 YYNGEE. CDR3 amino acids: CASSVVGDRSTDTQYF. The CDR3 nucleotides are TGTGCCAGCAGCGTAGTGGGGGACAGAAGCACAGATACGCAGTATTTT.

This clonotype was observed many times. This rearrangement joins TRBV5-1 to TRBJ1-6, with D hard to call. Germline V gene lookup returns CDR1 SGHRS and CDR2 YFSETQ. V lost 5 bases, J lost 0 bases, and 12 bases lay in between. The CDR3 length is 16 residues. CDR3 nucleotide sequence: TGCGCCAGCAGATCGGACGGCAGCTCCTATAATTCACCCCTCCACTTT. As protein: CASRSDGSSYNSPLHF. Complete variable domain (other parts from reference TRBV5-1 and TRBJ1-6): KAGVTQTPRYLIKTRGQQVTLSCSPISGHRSVSWYQQTPGQGLQFLFEYFSETQRNKGNFPGRFSGRQFSNSRSEMNVSTLELGDSALYLCASRSDGSSYNSPLHFGNGTRLTVT.

This clonotype appeared many times. CDR3: CASSLERHNNEQFF. Written as DNA, the CDR3 is TGCGCCAGCAGCTTGGAACGGCATAACAATGAGCAGTTCTTC. V and J are TRBV5-1 and TRBJ2-1; D unresolved. The CDR3 spans 14 residues. CDR1 and CDR2 (germline): SGHRS, YFSETQ. Deletions cut 0 bases from V and 5 bases from J, with 9 bases between.

The chain carries TRBV10-3 and TRBJ1-3; a possible D gene is TRBD1 (6 bases). The V end lost 11 bases, the J end lost 7 bases, and 15 bases lay between the germline ends. Per germline, CDR1 ENHRY and CDR2 SYGVKD. This CDR3 is 12 amino acids long. The CDR3 spells CALRDKGNTIYF. Written as DNA, the CDR3 is TGTGCCCTGAGGGACAAGGGTAACACCATATATTTT.

This clonotype appeared a few times. The chain links TRBV19 to TRBJ2-7; D is unresolved. CDR1 is LNHDA, CDR2 SQIVND, per germline (reference sequence). V was pared by 5 bases and J by 4 bases, with 15 bases between. The CDR3 runs 14 residues. CDR3 loop: CASSAAGEGYEQYF. CDR3 coding DNA: TGTGCCAGTAGTGCAGCAGGAGAAGGGTACGAGCAGTACTTC.

This clonotype has at least ten counts. The J gene is TRBJ2-7, the V gene TRBV20-1, with unresolved D. The CDR3 runs to 12 residues. Germline CDR1 reads DFQATT; CDR2 reads SNEGSKA (reference sequence). Trimming removed 8 bases at V and 3 bases at J, with 14 bases between. CDR3 loop: CSLGLEFYEQYF. CDR3 nucleotides: TGCAGTCTAGGGCTAGAGTTCTACGAGCAGTACTTC.

In this sample, this clonotype turned up a few times. The chain carries TRBV6-6 and TRBJ2-7, with 7 bases matching TRBD1. The germline gives CDR1 MNHNY, CDR2 SVGAGI (reference sequence). J gave up 2 bases and V 6 bases, and 4 bases lay outside the gene matches. This CDR3 has 13 amino acids. The CDR3 protein is CASRGTAPYEQYF. The CDR3 nucleotides are TGTGCCAGCAGAGGGACAGCCCCCTACGAGCAGTACTTC.

There are a few counts of this clonotype. The chain uses TRBV7-9 and TRBJ2-7; maybe TRBD1 (6 bases). Trimming left V 5 bases short and J 0 bases short, with 14 bases between. The germline V gene has CDR1 SEHNR and CDR2 FQNEAQ (reference sequence). The CDR3 sequence is 15 residues long. The CDR3 coding sequence is TGTGCCAGCAGCGGCCGACAGGCGGCCTCCTACGAGCAGTACTTC. It codes for CASSGRQAASYEQYF.

The sample holds a few counts of this clonotype. The CDR3 loop reads CASSFRGTGYEQYF. In DNA, the CDR3 is TGTGCCAGCAGCTTTCGCGGGACTGGATACGAGCAGTACTTC. The chain has TRBV13 and TRBJ2-7; a possible D gene is TRBD2 (6 bases). This CDR3 contains 14 residues. Germline CDR1 is PRHDT and CDR2 is FYEKMQ (reference sequence). Trimming pared 3 bases from V and 4 bases from J, leaving 13 bases between.

This clonotype occurred many times. This chain links TRBV20-1 with TRBJ2-1; 9 bases fit TRBD1. The junction had 8 bases not matched to a gene; V was cut back by 5 bases and J by 6 bases. The V gene's germline CDR1 is DFQATT and CDR2 SNEGSKA (reference sequence). The CDR3 consists of 14 residues. The CDR3 DNA reads TGCAGTGCTGGATCGGGACAGGGTCGCAATGAGCAGTTCTTC. Its protein product is CSAGSGQGRNEQFF.

The CDR3 loop is CASSWDREAFF. For the CDR3, the DNA is TGTGCCAGCAGTTGGGACAGGGAAGCTTTCTTT. The chain is built from TRBV28 and TRBJ1-1, with 8 bases identical to TRBD1. Germline lookup yields CDR1 MDHEN and CDR2 SYDVKM. V dropped 4 bases and J dropped 8; count of bases not matched to a gene: 0. This CDR3 comprises 11 residues. Filled out from reference TRBV28 and TRBJ1-1, the complete variable domain reads DVKVTQSSRYLVKRTGEKVFLECVQDMDHENMFWYRQDPGLGLRLIYFSYDVKMKEKGDIPEGYSVSREKKERFSLILESASTNQTSMYLCASSWDREAFFGQGTRLTVV.

This clonotype was detected only a few times. V and J are TRBV7-2 and TRBJ2-4, with D perhaps matching TRBD1 or TRBD2 (6 bases each). The CDR3 is 17 residues long. Deletions cut 1 base from V and 0 bases from J, with 13 bases between. CDR1 and CDR2 (germline): SGHTA, FQGNSA. CDR3 sequence (DNA): TGTGCCAGCAGCTTAGGGGGGGCCATCTTAGCCAAAAACATTCAGTACTTC. Protein sequence: CASSLGGAILAKNIQYF.

This chain links TRBV10-2 with TRBJ2-5; D is undetermined. Trimming took off 5 bases at V and 1 base at J, with 8 bases between the two ends. The CDR3 is 13 residues long. CDR1 is WSHSY, CDR2 SAAADI, per germline. Here the CDR3 reads CASSRAVQETQYF. In nucleotides, the CDR3 is TGCGCCAGCAGTCGGGCCGTCCAAGAGACCCAGTACTTC.

The rearrangement links TRBV5-1 to TRBJ1-1, with D possibly TRBD1 on 5 matching bases. Germline V gene data show CDR1 as SGHRS and CDR2 as YFSETQ. Trimming took 4 bases from V and 7 from J, leaving 26 bases between them. This CDR3 region has 17 residues. The CDR3: CASSPPVIGTGLNEAFF. CDR3 in DNA: TGCGCCAGCAGCCCCCCTGTCATTGGAACAGGCCTTAATGAAGCTTTCTTT.

This clonotype was recorded at least ten times. The genes are TRBV9 and TRBJ2-1, with 7 nucleotides matching TRBD2. CDR1 SGDLS and CDR2 YYNGEE come from the germline V gene. V shed 2 bases and J 6 bases; nucleotides not matched to a gene: 2. The CDR3 runs to 13 residues. CDR3 amino acids: CASSVGGVNEQFF. CDR3 DNA: TGTGCCAGCAGCGTGGGGGGGGTCAATGAGCAGTTCTTC.

In this sample, this clonotype turned up many times. The rearrangement links TRBV5-1 to TRBJ2-5; perhaps TRBD2 as D (6 bases). Germline CDR1 and CDR2: SGHRS and YFSETQ. The CDR3 totals 15 residues. Trimming shortened V by 0 bases and J by 3 bases, and 12 bases separated the two germline ends. Here the CDR3 DNA reads TGCGCCAGCAGCTTGGGACTAGACCAGAAAGAGACCCAGTACTTC. Protein product: CASSLGLDQKETQYF.

This clonotype occurred a few times. The chain carries TRBV2 and TRBJ2-2; TRBD2 matches 7 bases. Germline V CDR1 and CDR2: SNHLY, FYNNEI. This CDR3 is built from 15 residues. J lost 4 bases, V lost 2 bases, and 4 bases had no gene match. The CDR3 DNA reads TGTGCCAGCAGTGAAATGGGCGGGAGCACCGGGGAGCTGTTTTTT. It encodes CASSEMGGSTGELFF.

This clonotype was found many times. The chain uses TRBV20-1 and TRBJ1-2, with D perhaps TRBD1 (6 bases). Germline V gene data show CDR1 as DFQATT and CDR2 as SNEGSKA (reference sequence). The CDR3 consists of 12 residues. Trimming removed 4 bases from V and 4 bases from J, with 10 bases in between. The CDR3 DNA follows: TGCAGTGCTATAGGACAGATCTATGGCTACACCTTC. Translated: CSAIGQIYGYTF.

This clonotype has a count of ten or more. This chain connects TRBV5-1 to TRBJ1-6; TRBD1 aligns across 7 bases. Trimming removed 1 base from V and 6 bases from J; junction bases left unmatched: 4. The CDR3 loop spans 15 amino acids. The germline gives CDR1 SGHRS, CDR2 YFSETQ. CDR3 coding DNA: TGCGCCAGCAGCTTGACAGGGGACGGTAATTCACCCCTCCACTTT. The encoded protein is CASSLTGDGNSPLHF. Complete variable domain (other parts from reference TRBV5-1 and TRBJ1-6): KAGVTQTPRYLIKTRGQQVTLSCSPISGHRSVSWYQQTPGQGLQFLFEYFSETQRNKGNFPGRFSGRQFSNSRSEMNVSTLELGDSALYLCASSLTGDGNSPLHFGNGTRLTVT.

Only a few counts were recorded for this clonotype. The chain employs TRBV29-1 and TRBJ2-1; 8 positions agree with TRBD1. The J segment lost 0 bases and the V segment lost 1 base, leaving 8 bases of the junction unmatched. This CDR3 has 17 residues. Looked up from germline, CDR1 is SQVTM and CDR2 is ANQGSEA. The CDR3, as DNA: TGCAGCGTTGAAGGTGGACAGGGTATAAGCTCCTACAATGAGCAGTTCTTC. Protein sequence: CSVEGGQGISSYNEQFF.

The chain couples TRBV7-2 to TRBJ1-1; the D is unclear. Trimming pared 5 bases from V and 0 bases from J, leaving 19 bases between. Per the germline V gene, CDR1 is SGHTA and CDR2 is FQGNSA. The CDR3 is 17 residues long. In DNA, the CDR3 is TGTGCCAGCAGCCCCGGCACTCACACCCTAATGAACACTGAAGCTTTCTTT. Translated, it gives CASSPGTHTLMNTEAFF.

The chain carries TRBV11-2 and TRBJ1-1; no firm D call. Deletions cut 0 bases from V and 1 base from J, with 12 bases between. The CDR3 has 16 amino acids. Germline CDR1 and CDR2: SGHAT and FQNNGV. Here the CDR3 reads CASSLDPGLWNTEAFF. The CDR3 coding sequence is TGTGCCAGCAGCTTAGATCCGGGATTGTGGAACACTGAAGCTTTCTTT.

The table lists this clonotype with a few counts. The rearrangement joins TRBV29-1 to TRBJ2-3; TRBD2 is a possible D gene (6 bases). Trimming stripped 6 bases from V and 0 bases from J, with 13 bases between. CDR1 is SQVTM, CDR2 ANQGSEA, per germline. The CDR3 extends over 14 amino acids. The DNA of the CDR3 is TGCAGCGTAGCCTACGGGAGCAGCACAGATACGCAGTATTTT. Translation gives CSVAYGSSTDTQYF.

This clonotype was observed at least ten times. This chain joins TRBV7-6 and TRBJ2-3, with D possibly matching TRBD2 (6 bases). The CDR3 runs 14 residues. Germline V CDR1 and CDR2: SGHVS, FNYEAQ. V was cut by 1 base and J by 5 bases, with 10 bases left in between. The CDR3 bases are TGTGCCAGCAGCTTAGGCGTTAGCGGAGATACGCAGTATTTT. This sequence encodes CASSLGVSGDTQYF.

Many counts were recorded for this clonotype. This chain joins TRBV5-5 and TRBJ2-1, with a possible D match to TRBD2 (5 bases). The CDR3 is made up of 14 amino acids. The V end was cut by 4 bases, the J end by 7 bases, with 15 bases between. The germline V gene encodes CDR1 SGHKS and CDR2 YYEKEE (reference sequence). CDR3 sequence reads: CASSPLGISNEQFF. CDR3 DNA sequence: TGTGCCAGCAGCCCCCTCGGGATATCGAATGAGCAGTTCTTC. Using reference TRBV5-5 and TRBJ2-1 for the parts outside the CDR3, the full variable domain is DAGVTQSPTHLIKTRGQQVTLRCSPISGHKSVSWYQQVLGQGPQFIFQYYEKEERGRGNFPDRFSARQFPNYSSELNVNALLLGDSALYLCASSPLGISNEQFFGPGTRLTVL.

This clonotype was detected ten times or more. The rearrangement joins TRBV12-3 or TRBV12-4 to TRBJ2-7, with TRBD1 as a possible D gene (6 bases). This CDR3 region has 15 residues. V lost 2 bases to trimming and J lost 4 bases, with 15 bases between them. The CDR3 here is CASSLNARGTYEQYF. In DNA form, the CDR3 reads TGTGCCAGCAGTTTAAACGCCAGGGGAACTTACGAGCAGTACTTC.